Following are 23 T cell receptor beta chains from one sample sequenced in a study of blood T cell repertoires in COVID-19. Data came from immunoSEQ multiplex PCR; TCRdb stores just in-frame clones and leaves some out. The sample records 39,000 or so clones, roughly 92% being singletons. Sequences were obtained from peripheral blood. These receptors came from a man over 45 with active COVID-19.

This chain connects TRBV11-3 to TRBJ2-7; 9 bases agree with TRBD1. Trimming removed 5 bases from V and 6 bases from J; junction bases left unmatched: 8. The germline V gene has CDR1 SGHNT and CDR2 YENEEA. This CDR3 has 14 amino acids. The CDR3 sequence: CASSDRTGEGEQYF. In DNA form, the CDR3 reads TGTGCCAGCAGCGACAGGACAGGGGAGGGCGAGCAGTACTTC.

This chain connects TRBV4-1 to TRBJ2-1; D is possibly TRBD1 (6 bases). The CDR3 spans 14 residues. Deletions cut 0 bases from V and 7 bases from J, with 10 bases between. Germline-derived CDR1 and CDR2 are MGHRA and YSYEKL. The CDR3 spells CASSQDRGSNEQFF. As DNA, the CDR3 is TGCGCCAGCAGCCAAGATAGGGGGAGTAATGAGCAGTTCTTC.

This clone appeared a single time. The chain is built from TRBV18 and TRBJ1-6; a possible D gene is TRBD1 (5 bases). The CDR3 sequence is 15 residues long. V was shortened by 2 bases and J by 5 bases, with 10 bases between the two germline ends. The V gene's germline CDR1 is KGHSH and CDR2 LQKENI. The CDR3 DNA is TGTGCCAGCTCACCAGACTGGGGCCATAATTCACCCCTCCACTTT. Amino acid sequence: CASSPDWGHNSPLHF.

This chain uses TRBV11-3 with TRBJ2-3; D perhaps matches TRBD2 (6 bases). Germline assignment: CDR1 SGHNT and CDR2 YENEEA. The ends were cut back, 2 bases at V and 8 bases at J, with 17 bases in the middle. The CDR3 contains 15 residues. CDR3 protein: CASSLFTGTGGTQYF. Written as DNA, the CDR3 is TGTGCCAGCAGCTTATTTACCGGAACCGGGGGTACGCAGTATTTT.

The chain links TRBV2 to TRBJ1-6, with 7 bases fitting TRBD1. V shed 7 bases and J 8 bases; nucleotides not matched to a gene: 5. The CDR3 totals 13 residues. Germline CDR1 is SNHLY and CDR2 is FYNNEI. The CDR3 sequence is CASNDRVDSPLHF. CDR3 bases: TGTGCCAGCAACGACAGGGTGGATTCACCCCTCCACTTT. Looking up the rest from reference TRBV2 and TRBJ1-6 gives the full variable domain: EPEVTQTPSHQVTQMGQEVILRCVPISNHLYFYWYRQILGQKVEFLVSFYNNEISEKSEIFDDQFSVERPDGSNFTLKIRSTKLEDSAMYFCASNDRVDSPLHFGNGTRLTVT.

J is TRBJ1-5 and V is TRBV20-1, with a weak D call TRBD1 (6 bases). This CDR3 region has 11 residues. V dropped 4 bases and J dropped 12 bases, with 13 bases sitting between them. From germline, CDR1 is DFQATT and CDR2 SNEGSKA (reference sequence). The DNA of the CDR3 is TGCAGTGCTATTACCACAGGGATCCAGCATTTT. Its protein product is CSAITTGIQHF.

The chain uses TRBV12-3 or TRBV12-4 and TRBJ2-1; D gene ambiguous. The CDR3 runs 12 residues. V was cut by 6 bases and J by 12 bases, with 15 bases left in between. The chain's CDR3 is CASSTRLLGQFF. CDR3 sequence (DNA): TGTGCCAGCAGCACGAGACTGCTCGGGCAGTTCTTC.

V gene TRBV30 combines with J gene TRBJ2-4; maybe TRBD2 (5 bases). Germline V gene lookup returns CDR1 GTSNPN and CDR2 SVGIG (reference sequence). Trimming removed 4 bases from V and 3 bases from J, with 10 bases in between. The CDR3 length is 13 residues. The CDR3 coding sequence is TGTGCCTGGATCCGGGGAGACAAAAACATTCAGTACTTC. Translation gives CAWIRGDKNIQYF.

The chain recombines TRBV11-2 with TRBJ2-2, with 11 bases matching TRBD2. The germline CDR1 and CDR2 sequences are SGHAT and FQNNGV. CDR3 length equals 18 residues. V trimming: 1 base; J trimming: 1 base; junction bases outside the gene matches: 5. CDR3 region: CASSLVKLAGGNTGELFF. CDR3 coding DNA: TGTGCCAGCAGCTTAGTTAAGCTAGCGGGGGGGAACACCGGGGAGCTGTTTTTT. Filled out from reference TRBV11-2 and TRBJ2-2, the complete variable domain reads EAGVAQSPRYKIIEKRQSVAFWCNPISGHATLYWYQQILGQGPKLLIQFQNNGVVDDSQLPKDRFSAERLKGVDSTLKIQPAKLEDSAVYLCASSLVKLAGGNTGELFFGEGSRLTVL.

This chain links TRBV14 with TRBJ2-2; a possible D gene is TRBD2 (6 bases). Trimming took off 0 bases at V and 5 bases at J, with 13 bases between the two ends. CDR3 size: 16 residues. Germline CDR1 reads SGHDN; CDR2 reads FVKESK. In DNA, the CDR3 is TGTGCCAGCAGCCAAGATCGGAGGGGAGGTACCGGGGAGCTGTTTTTT. Protein: CASSQDRRGGTGELFF.

The rearrangement links TRBV3-1 (or the pseudogene TRBV3-2) to TRBJ2-7, with 9 bases that match TRBD1. From germline, CDR1 is LGHDT and CDR2 YNNKEL (reference sequence). The CDR3 has 14 residues. The V gene end was trimmed by 4 bases and the J gene end by 4 bases; junction bases not matched to a gene: 5. The CDR3 DNA is TGTGCCAGCAGCCGACCGGGACAGGGTTACGAGCAGTACTTC. Its protein product is CASSRPGQGYEQYF.

This chain connects TRBV3-1 (or the pseudogene TRBV3-2) to TRBJ2-1; 7 positions match TRBD1. The V gene's germline CDR1 is LGHDT and CDR2 YNNKEL (reference sequence). CDR3 length: 16 amino acids. The V gene end was trimmed by 3 bases and the J gene end by 0 bases; junction bases not matched to a gene: 5. The CDR3 coding sequence is TGTGCCAGCAGCCACTTGGGACAGAGCTCCTACAATGAGCAGTTCTTC. Encoded protein: CASSHLGQSSYNEQFF.

The chain employs TRBV7-2 and TRBJ2-5; no clear D. V was shortened by 2 bases and J by 2 bases, with 12 bases between the two germline ends. Germline V gene lookup returns CDR1 SGHTA and CDR2 FQGNSA. This CDR3 is 15 amino acids long. The CDR3 sequence: CASSLLAQDQETQYF. CDR3 bases: TGTGCCAGCAGCTTATTGGCTCAGGATCAAGAGACCCAGTACTTC.

The V and J genes are TRBV10-3 and TRBJ1-1; the D gene is possibly TRBD1 (5 bases). V lost 3 bases to trimming and J lost 3 bases, with 20 bases between them. This CDR3 is built from 17 residues. CDR1 ENHRY and CDR2 SYGVKD come from the germline V gene. The CDR3 loop reads CAISDPRVGGGHTEAFF. CDR3 nucleotides: TGTGCCATCAGTGACCCCCGGGTTGGGGGAGGGCACACTGAAGCTTTCTTT.

The CDR3: CASSLGTGGVEKLFF. The CDR3 coding sequence is TGTGCCAGCAGCTTAGGGACAGGGGGCGTTGAAAAACTGTTTTTT. V gene TRBV11-2 combines with J gene TRBJ1-4; 11 positions agree with TRBD1. Germline assignment: CDR1 SGHAT and CDR2 FQNNGV. The V and J ends lost 1 base and 7 bases, in that order; junction bases with no gene match: 2. The CDR3 has 15 residues.

CDR3 residues: CAWSGQGIGEQYF. The CDR3 coding sequence is TGTGCCTGGAGTGGACAGGGCATCGGGGAGCAGTACTTC. V gene TRBV30 combines with J gene TRBJ2-7; 7 nucleotides match TRBD1. Germline assignment: CDR1 GTSNPN and CDR2 SVGIG (reference sequence). J lost 7 bases, V lost 1 base, and 7 bases had no gene match. The CDR3 is 13 amino acids.

This chain links TRBV6-5 with TRBJ1-1, with TRBD1 matching over 8 bases. Germline V gene data show CDR1 as MNHEY and CDR2 as SVGAGI. Germline trimming cut 1 base from V and 3 bases from J; bases unmatched to any gene: 4. The CDR3 length is 15 residues. CDR3 nucleotide sequence: TGTGCCAGCAGTTACTGGACAGGGTTGGACACTGAAGCTTTCTTT. Translation gives CASSYWTGLDTEAFF.

The V gene is TRBV18, the J gene TRBJ2-6; the D gene is possibly TRBD1 (6 bases). Germline assignment: CDR1 KGHSH and CDR2 LQKENI. The V end lost 4 bases, the J end lost 0 bases, and 13 bases lay between the germline ends. This CDR3 has 17 residues. The DNA for the CDR3 is TGTGCCAGCTCACTGCAGACAGGCCCCTCTGGGGCCAACGTCCTGACTTTC. Translating gives CASSLQTGPSGANVLTF.

V gene TRBV5-4 combines with J gene TRBJ2-5; D perhaps matches TRBD1 (5 bases). The CDR3 is 15 residues long. With 2 bases removed from V and 2 bases from J, the gap between germline ends came to 13 bases. Germline values: CDR1 SGHNT, CDR2 YYREEE (reference sequence). CDR3 nucleotide sequence: TGTGCCAGCAGCTTCCACCTCAACAGGCAAGAGACCCAGTACTTC. Translated: CASSFHLNRQETQYF.

The gene calls are TRBV7-2 and TRBJ1-1, with 9 bases matching TRBD1. CDR3 size: 17 residues. V dropped 1 base and J dropped 3; count of bases not matched to a gene: 9. Per germline, CDR1 SGHTA and CDR2 FQGNSA. Here the CDR3 reads CASSLVTGGRLYTEAFF. Here the CDR3 DNA reads TGTGCCAGCAGCTTAGTTACAGGGGGCCGGTTGTACACTGAAGCTTTCTTT.

The V call is TRBV18, the J call TRBJ1-2; D perhaps matches TRBD1 (5 bases). With 6 bases removed from V and 7 bases from J, the gap between germline ends came to 21 bases. The CDR3 has 15 amino acids. Looked up from germline, CDR1 is KGHSH and CDR2 is LQKENI. CDR3 amino acids: CASSTRGTFQAGYTF. The DNA of the CDR3 is TGTGCCAGCTCTACACGGGGGACTTTTCAAGCTGGCTACACCTTC.

The chain has TRBV5-1 and TRBJ1-1, with 11 bases aligning to TRBD1. The CDR3 totals 15 residues. CDR1 and CDR2 (germline): SGHRS, YFSETQ. Losses at the gene ends were 1 base for V and 5 bases for J; bases not matched to a gene: 4. CDR3: CASSLSGQGETEAFF. The CDR3 nucleotides are TGCGCCAGCAGCTTGTCGGGACAGGGGGAAACTGAAGCTTTCTTT.

The V and J genes are TRBV29-1 and TRBJ1-1; 11 nucleotides match TRBD1. CDR1 is SQVTM and CDR2 is ANQGSEA in the germline V gene. The CDR3 length is 16 residues. The V gene end was trimmed by 3 bases and the J gene end by 0 bases; junction bases not matched to a gene: 6. The CDR3 loop is CSVDNVGQGVNTEAFF. For the CDR3, the DNA is TGCAGCGTTGATAATGTGGGACAGGGGGTGAACACTGAAGCTTTCTTT. Drawing the rest from reference TRBV29-1 and TRBJ1-1, the complete variable domain is SAVISQKPSRDICQRGTSLTIQCQVDSQVTMMFWYRQQPGQSLTLIATANQGSEATYESGFVIDKFPISRPNLTFSTLTVSNMSPEDSSIYLCSVDNVGQGVNTEAFFGQGTRLTVV.